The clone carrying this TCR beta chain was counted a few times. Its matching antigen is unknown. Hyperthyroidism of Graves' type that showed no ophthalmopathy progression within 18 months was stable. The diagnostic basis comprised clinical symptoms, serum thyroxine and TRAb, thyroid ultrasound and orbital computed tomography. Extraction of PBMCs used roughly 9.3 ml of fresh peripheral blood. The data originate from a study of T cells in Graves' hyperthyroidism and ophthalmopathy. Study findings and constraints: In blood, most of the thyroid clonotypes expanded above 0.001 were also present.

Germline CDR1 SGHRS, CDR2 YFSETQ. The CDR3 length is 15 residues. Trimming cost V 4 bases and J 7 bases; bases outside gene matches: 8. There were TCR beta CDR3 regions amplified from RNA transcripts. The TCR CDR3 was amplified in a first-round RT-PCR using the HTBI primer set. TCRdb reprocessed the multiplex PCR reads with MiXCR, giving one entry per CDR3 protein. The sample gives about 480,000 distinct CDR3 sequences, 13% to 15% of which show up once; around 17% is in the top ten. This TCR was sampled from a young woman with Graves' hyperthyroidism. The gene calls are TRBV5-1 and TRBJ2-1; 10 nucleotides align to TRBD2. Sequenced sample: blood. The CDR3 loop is CASSPPSGRLNEQFF. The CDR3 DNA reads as TGCGCCAGCAGCCCTCCTAGCGGGAGACTGAATGAGCAGTTCTTC.